Below, one T cell receptor beta chain is given with its context. Antigen unknown. The sample comes from a study of shared clonotypes between healthy human individuals. Across the whole study: Per donor, CD8 memory used one plate, CD8 naive used two, CD4 memory used three and CD4 naive used three.

Study-wide findings and caveats: The sampled material consisted only of blood, and tissue repertoires are likely to differ. Naive subsets generally had larger estimated richness than memory subsets.

The method was immunoSEQ multiplex PCR; TCRdb's version includes in-frame clones alone and lacks a portion of them. The table includes about 1 million clones, around 75% detected once. The source is a man younger than 35 in good health. Sequencing was performed on memory CD4+ T cells sorted from blood. Stated subset: CD45RA-negative fraction.

CDR3 protein: CSVRGQGANTGELFF. The CDR3, as DNA: TGCAGCGTCCGGGGACAGGGAGCGAACACCGGGGAGCTGTTTTTT. V usage is TRBV29-1 and J usage is TRBJ2-2, with 9 bases aligning to TRBD1. This CDR3 comprises 15 residues. The J segment lost 0 bases and the V segment lost 6 bases, leaving 5 bases of the junction unmatched. Germline V gene sequence: CDR1 SQVTM, CDR2 ANQGSEA.